This T cell receptor beta chain was profiled in a study of T cell responses to AZD1222 COVID-19 vaccine. Study outcomes and limitations: Two AZD1222 doses significantly raised spike-specific TCR breadth and depth over controls. Repertoires were collected only later (after the peak T cell response had occurred).

The data were produced by immunoSEQ multiplex PCR, yet TCRdb's version contains in-frame clones alone and is incomplete. This table holds 160,000 or so clones, 85% to 90% found once. The CDR3 runs 11 residues. Germline CDR1 MNHEY, CDR2 SVGAGI. V was trimmed by 4 bases and J by 13 bases, leaving 13 bases between them. Note on this clone: What it binds is not known.

The V gene is TRBV6-5, the J gene TRBJ1-2; D is perhaps TRBD1 (5 bases). This clonotype originated in an adult in good health. The material sequenced was peripheral blood, taken on day 0 of AZD1222 vaccination. CDR3 coding DNA: TGTGCCAGCAGTTCCGAGCTGGGGGTCACCTTC. Protein: CASSSELGVTF.